This T cell receptor (beta chain) comes out of a study of CD8 T cells in Susac syndrome (dated by TCRdb to between 2019 and 2020). Regarding the complete study: Repertoire sequencing was used to test whether CD8+ T cell activation and differentiation in Susac syndrome was antigen driven. Clonality of the CD8+ T cell repertoire was compared between over ten healthy donors, about 14 Susac syndrome patients and approximately 16 multiple sclerosis patients. Overall study results and their limits: The study acknowledged that relatively few individuals were included in the TCR sequencing and HLA analysis.

RNA was extracted using the RNeasy kit, and about 0.5 to 1 ug of the RNA was reverse transcribed with random hexamers. The immunoSEQ multiplex PCR assay, covering 54 Vbeta and 13 Jbeta segments, was used to amplify TCR beta CDR3 regions. To correct PCR amplification bias, a synthetic template baseline was used for both primer optimization and computational correction. Turning to the authors' computational methods: Only productive sequences were kept, with reads annotated to V, D and J genes according to IMGT and analyzed in immunoSEQ Analyzer. Clonality was computed as one minus Shannon entropy normalized by log2 of the number of productive unique sequences. Public and private clones were assessed among the 100 most prevalent clones of each patient and control. Susac-specific clones were defined as absent from healthy and MS cohorts, 1052 published viral clones and other ImmuneACCESS disease sequences. Clones were called with MiXCR by TCRdb after fastp trimmed the public reads at Q25, and only in-frame beta chains were retained. Rows matching on CDR3 protein sequence are summarized as one entry with the most common DNA and genes. The V and J calls shown here were made by TCRdb, not taken from the authors' results. The table for this sample lists fewer than 150,000 distinct CDR3 sequences; about 93% of them were counted only once. The ten largest account for approximately 0.27% of the sample.

Peripheral blood CD8+ and CD4+ T cells from healthy donors, Susac syndrome patients and multiple sclerosis patients were profiled by high-throughput TCR beta sequencing. The healthy donors served as controls matched for age and sex. CD8+ TEMRA cells were enriched by FACS, while bulk CD8+ and CD4+ T cells were purified by magnetic negative isolation. Blood was drawn into EDTA tubes, processed within 24 hours, and PBMCs were isolated by density gradient centrifugation. PBMCs destined for TCR sequencing were cryopreserved in liquid nitrogen and later thawed in a 37 °C water bath. Purity of sorted or isolated CD4+, CD8+ and CD8+ TEMRA cells was at least 90%. A note on this clonotype: It lacks a known antigen. The input lacks base qualities; no much larger clone sits a single base away.

Based on the germline V gene, the CDR1 and CDR2 sequences are SGHTA and FQGNSA. CDR3 length: 17 amino acids, cysteine to phenylalanine. The DNA shown is the 51-base CDR3, in frame from base 1. The V end gives up 7 bases and the J end 3 bases, leaving 16 bases in the junction not matched to a gene. The specimen was CD8+ T cells from PBMCs. In this chain, TRBV7-2 is recombined with TRBJ1-1; 8 central nucleotides agree with TRBD1. The TCR originated in a human donor in good health. In nucleotide form, the sequence is TGTGCCAGCAACCCCGCGGACAGGGAATGGGGAGACACTGAAGCTTTCTTT. Its product reads: CASNPADREWGDTEAFF.